This TCR beta chain came from a study of cytomegalovirus exposure and HLA in healthy donors. Study-level findings and limits: Most CMV-associated TCR beta chains were later found to appear HLA-restricted. Sequencing had likely introduced a cluster of highly shared sequence variants as an artifact. Productive status was seen about 87% or about 30% of the time for most TCR beta V segments in an earlier analysis.

In regard to this clone: Antigen unknown.

Trimming took 4 bases from V and 7 from J; bases not matched to a gene: 14. The CDR3 has 17 residues. Germline V lookup: CDR1 LNHDA, CDR2 SQIVND (reference sequence). PCR involved 60 Vbeta and 13 Jbeta primers. Clones were sequenced by immunoSEQ multiplex PCR, and TCRdb holds only the in-frame ones, with some missing. Altogether about 120,000 clones are present, around 77% being singletons, with the ten largest covering approximately 9.9%. This cohort consisted of healthy bone marrow donors. V is TRBV19 and J is TRBJ1-2; the match to TRBD1 covers 11 bases. Input material: PBMCs. The TCR sequence derives from a man in his forties in good health and CMV-seropositive. Written as DNA, the CDR3 is TGTGCCAGTAGTAAAACCAACTCGGGACAGGGGGTTGGTGGCTACACCTTC. This sequence encodes CASSKTNSGQGVGGYTF.